These 3 T cell receptor beta chains were sequenced from one sample in a study of T cell responses to AZD1222 COVID-19 vaccine. Profiling relied on immunoSEQ multiplex PCR, and the TCRdb table lists in-frame clones only, not all of them. The table has some 71,000 clones, 80% to 90% seen once. Source: peripheral blood, taken 28 days after the second AZD1222 dose. The receptors come from an adult who received the AZD1222 COVID-19 vaccine.

The chain carries TRBV4-1 and TRBJ1-3, with D unclear. CDR1 is MGHRA and CDR2 is YSYEKL in the germline V gene. CDR3 length: 14 amino acids. V lost 1 base and J 2 bases, leaving 6 bases between the germline ends. CDR3 nucleotide sequence: TGCGCCAGCAGCCAAGGGTCCGCTGGAAACACCATATATTTT. Translating gives CASSQGSAGNTIYF.

CDR3 bases: TGTGCCAGCAGTGAAGAACGGGCAGGCCGAGCTAACTATGGCTACACCTTC. Translation: CASSEERAGRANYGYTF. The V gene is TRBV2, the J gene TRBJ1-2; D call uncertain. V dropped 1 base and J dropped 0 bases, with 15 bases sitting between them. This CDR3 has 17 residues. Germline V gene lookup returns CDR1 SNHLY and CDR2 FYNNEI.

The chain couples TRBV14 to TRBJ2-3, with a weak D call TRBD2 (6 bases). CDR3 length: 16 amino acids. The germline CDR1 and CDR2 sequences are SGHDN and FVKESK. With 3 bases removed from V and 1 base from J, the gap between germline ends came to 14 bases. CDR3 nucleotides: TGTGCCAGCAGCCACCGACTAGGAGTCGGCACAGATACGCAGTATTTT. Translated: CASSHRLGVGTDTQYF.